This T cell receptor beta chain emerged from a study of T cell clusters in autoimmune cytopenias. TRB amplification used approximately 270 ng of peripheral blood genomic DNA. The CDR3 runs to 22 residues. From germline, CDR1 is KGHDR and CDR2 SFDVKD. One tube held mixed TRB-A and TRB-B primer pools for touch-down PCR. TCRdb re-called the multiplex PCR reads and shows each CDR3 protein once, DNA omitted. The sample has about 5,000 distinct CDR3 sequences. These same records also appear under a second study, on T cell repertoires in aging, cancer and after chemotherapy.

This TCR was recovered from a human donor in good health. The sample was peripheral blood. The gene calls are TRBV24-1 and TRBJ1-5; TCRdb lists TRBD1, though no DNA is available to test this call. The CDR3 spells CATSDLVPIGARPLYSNQPQHF.